These T cell receptor beta chains were read from a single sample in a study of cytomegalovirus exposure and HLA in healthy donors. The table came from immunoSEQ multiplex PCR; TCRdb's copy has only in-frame clones and leaves some out. The sample has approximately 50,000 clones; less than 70% are singletons. The sample taken for sequencing was PBMCs. The origin of the receptors is a human donor in good health. Each CDR3 is given with its conserved first and last residue. Each record gives: clone size, D gene, V gene, J gene, CDR3 protein, CDR3 DNA. D genes are given only for firm matches. A clone size is listed for some rows: how often the clone was seen (once, few, many), or a class if it is expanded.

clone_size: .; d_call: .; v_call: TRBV7-9; j_call: TRBJ2-1; cdr3_aa: CASSRGGRGNEQFF; cdr3_nt: TGTGCCAGCAGCCGGGGTGGACGCGGCAATGAGCAGTTCTTC
clone_size: few; d_call: .; v_call: TRBV11-2; j_call: TRBJ1-4; cdr3_aa: CASSLGVKEKLFF; cdr3_nt: TGTGCCAGCAGCTTAGGAGTGAAGGAAAAACTGTTTTTT
clone_size: .; d_call: .; v_call: TRBV7-6; j_call: TRBJ2-3; cdr3_aa: CASSPQDTSTDTQYF; cdr3_nt: TGTGCCAGCAGCCCTCAGGATACTAGCACAGATACGCAGTATTTT
clone_size: .; d_call: .; v_call: TRBV18; j_call: TRBJ1-5; cdr3_aa: CASSMSGEGQPQHF; cdr3_nt: TGTGCCAGCTCCATGTCGGGGGAGGGGCAGCCCCAGCATTTT
clone_size: once; d_call: .; v_call: TRBV30; j_call: TRBJ2-5; cdr3_aa: CAWSGAAGAVGTQYF; cdr3_nt: TGTGCCTGGAGTGGGGCCGCAGGGGCCGTGGGGACCCAGTACTTC
clone_size: .; d_call: TRBD2; v_call: TRBV9; j_call: TRBJ2-4; cdr3_aa: CASSPAGGNKNIQYF; cdr3_nt: TGTGCCAGCAGCCCGGCGGGGGGGAACAAAAACATTCAGTACTTC
clone_size: .; d_call: .; v_call: TRBV7-2; j_call: TRBJ2-4; cdr3_aa: CASSLGPVNIQYF; cdr3_nt: TGTGCCAGCAGCTTGGGGCCGGTAAACATTCAGTACTTC
clone_size: .; d_call: .; v_call: TRBV28; j_call: TRBJ1-6; cdr3_aa: CASSRLQEGRWNNSPLHF; cdr3_nt: TGTGCCAGCAGCCGACTCCAGGAGGGGAGGTGGAATAATTCACCCCTCCACTTT
clone_size: few; d_call: TRBD1; v_call: TRBV7-9; j_call: TRBJ2-1; cdr3_aa: CASSPVGTDNNEQFF; cdr3_nt: TGTGCCAGCAGCCCAGTGGGGACAGATAACAATGAGCAGTTCTTC
clone_size: .; d_call: TRBD1; v_call: TRBV5-4; j_call: TRBJ2-7; cdr3_aa: CASSLGTGFSYEQYF; cdr3_nt: TGTGCCAGCAGCTTGGGGACAGGATTCTCCTACGAGCAGTACTTC
clone_size: many; d_call: .; v_call: TRBV5-4; j_call: TRBJ2-7; cdr3_aa: CASTESNRAYEQYF; cdr3_nt: TGTGCCAGCACCGAGAGCAACCGGGCCTACGAGCAGTACTTC
clone_size: .; d_call: TRBD2; v_call: TRBV9; j_call: TRBJ2-1; cdr3_aa: CASSGRGGRGVYNEQFF; cdr3_nt: TGTGCCAGCAGCGGGCGAGGGGGGCGGGGGGTCTACAATGAGCAGTTCTTC
clone_size: few; d_call: .; v_call: TRBV18; j_call: TRBJ2-7; cdr3_aa: CASSPTSSVGEQYF; cdr3_nt: TGTGCCAGCTCACCAACGTCTAGCGTAGGCGAGCAGTACTTC
clone_size: .; d_call: TRBD1; v_call: TRBV2; j_call: TRBJ1-1; cdr3_aa: CASDPTGVNTEAFF; cdr3_nt: TGTGCCAGCGACCCAACAGGGGTGAACACTGAAGCTTTCTTT
clone_size: .; d_call: .; v_call: TRBV5-1; j_call: TRBJ2-2; cdr3_aa: CASSRENTGELFF; cdr3_nt: TGCGCCAGCAGCCGAGAGAACACCGGGGAGCTGTTTTTT
clone_size: .; d_call: .; v_call: TRBV25-1; j_call: TRBJ1-3; cdr3_aa: CASSSQPGLSGNTIYF; cdr3_nt: TGTGCCAGCAGTTCACAGCCAGGGTTATCTGGAAACACCATATATTTT
clone_size: .; d_call: TRBD1; v_call: TRBV9; j_call: TRBJ1-6; cdr3_aa: CASSIQDRGGSPLHF; cdr3_nt: TGTGCCAGCAGCATTCAAGACAGGGGCGGTTCACCCCTCCACTTT
clone_size: .; d_call: TRBD1; v_call: TRBV5-3; j_call: TRBJ1-4; cdr3_aa: CARSNGQGRNEKLFF; cdr3_nt: TGTGCCAGAAGCAACGGACAGGGGCGTAATGAAAAACTGTTTTTT
clone_size: .; d_call: .; v_call: TRBV6-5; j_call: TRBJ2-4; cdr3_aa: CASSYTLAVAKNIQYF; cdr3_nt: TGTGCCAGCAGTTACACATTAGCGGTGGCCAAAAATATTCAGTACTTC
clone_size: .; d_call: .; v_call: TRBV4-2; j_call: TRBJ2-3; cdr3_aa: CASSLSTVAVTDTQYF; cdr3_nt: TGTGCCAGCAGCCTCTCAACCGTAGCGGTGACAGATACGCAGTATTTT
clone_size: .; d_call: TRBD2; v_call: TRBV4-3; j_call: TRBJ2-4; cdr3_aa: CASSQYPGLAGENIQYF; cdr3_nt: TGCGCCAGCAGCCAATATCCGGGACTAGCGGGGGAGAACATTCAGTACTTC
clone_size: few; d_call: TRBD2; v_call: TRBV5-6; j_call: TRBJ2-2; cdr3_aa: CASSRMRGGNTGELFF; cdr3_nt: TGTGCCAGCAGCCGGATGCGGGGGGGGAACACCGGGGAGCTGTTTTTT
clone_size: .; d_call: TRBD2; v_call: TRBV10-3; j_call: TRBJ2-7; cdr3_aa: CAISESGSGGGSYEQYF; cdr3_nt: TGTGCCATCAGTGAGTCGGGGAGCGGGGGGGGAAGCTACGAGCAGTACTTC
clone_size: once; d_call: .; v_call: TRBV6-6; j_call: TRBJ1-1; cdr3_aa: CASSYQTGNTEAFF; cdr3_nt: TGTGCCAGCAGTTATCAGACGGGGAACACTGAGGCTTTCTTT
clone_size: .; d_call: TRBD1; v_call: TRBV4-2; j_call: TRBJ1-6; cdr3_aa: CASSFRTGGNSPLHF; cdr3_nt: TGTGCCAGCAGCTTCCGGACAGGGGGCAATTCACCCCTCCACTTT
clone_size: once; d_call: .; v_call: TRBV5-1; j_call: TRBJ2-7; cdr3_aa: CASSQGDEQYF; cdr3_nt: TGCGCCAGCAGCCAAGGGGATGAGCAGTACTTC
clone_size: .; d_call: .; v_call: TRBV14; j_call: TRBJ1-6; cdr3_aa: CASSPAFVGTLIGNSPLHF; cdr3_nt: TGTGCCAGCAGCCCAGCCTTTGTTGGAACACTAATCGGGAATTCACCCCTCCACTTT
clone_size: .; d_call: .; v_call: TRBV9; j_call: TRBJ2-2; cdr3_aa: CASSVGETGELFF; cdr3_nt: TGTGCCAGCAGCGTAGGAGAGACCGGGGAGCTGTTTTTT
clone_size: .; d_call: .; v_call: TRBV7-6; j_call: TRBJ2-3; cdr3_aa: CASRGHTDTQYF; cdr3_nt: TGTGCCAGCAGAGGACACACAGATACGCAGTATTTT
clone_size: .; d_call: .; v_call: TRBV6-5; j_call: TRBJ1-1; cdr3_aa: CASSIQGLNTEAFF; cdr3_nt: TGTGCCAGCAGTATACAGGGCTTGAACACTGAAGCTTTCTTT
clone_size: .; d_call: .; v_call: TRBV5-8; j_call: TRBJ1-5; cdr3_aa: CASSPGSRWNQPQHF; cdr3_nt: TGTGCCAGCAGTCCCGGGAGTCGGTGGAATCAGCCCCAGCATTTT
clone_size: .; d_call: .; v_call: TRBV2; j_call: TRBJ2-4; cdr3_aa: CASSEGGDKNIQYF; cdr3_nt: TGTGCCAGCAGTGAAGGGGGAGACAAAAACATTCAGTACTTC
clone_size: .; d_call: TRBD2; v_call: TRBV9; j_call: TRBJ2-3; cdr3_aa: CASSVALAGVMTDTQYF; cdr3_nt: TGTGCCAGCAGCGTAGCCCTAGCGGGGGTTATGACAGATACGCAGTATTTT
clone_size: few; d_call: .; v_call: TRBV15; j_call: TRBJ1-2; cdr3_aa: CATSLGGRGYGYPF; cdr3_nt: TGTGCCACCAGCCTCGGGGGGCGCGGCTATGGCTACCCCTTC
clone_size: .; d_call: .; v_call: TRBV6-6; j_call: TRBJ2-7; cdr3_aa: CASSRQASDEQYF; cdr3_nt: TGTGCCAGCAGCCGACAGGCGAGCGACGAGCAGTACTTC
clone_size: once; d_call: .; v_call: TRBV5-4; j_call: TRBJ2-5; cdr3_aa: CASSSAEGAETQYF; cdr3_nt: TGTGCCAGCAGCTCGGCGGAGGGGGCGGAGACCCAGTACTTC
clone_size: few; d_call: TRBD1; v_call: TRBV11-2; j_call: TRBJ2-7; cdr3_aa: CASSLDAKGANYEQYF; cdr3_nt: TGTGCCAGCAGCTTAGATGCGAAGGGGGCCAACTACGAGCAGTACTTC
clone_size: .; d_call: .; v_call: TRBV18; j_call: TRBJ2-5; cdr3_aa: CASSLRDLETQYF; cdr3_nt: TGTGCCAGCTCACTTAGGGACTTGGAGACCCAGTACTTC
clone_size: .; d_call: .; v_call: TRBV18; j_call: TRBJ1-1; cdr3_aa: CASSPNRDSGAFF; cdr3_nt: TGTGCCAGCTCACCAAACAGGGATTCCGGAGCTTTCTTT
clone_size: .; d_call: TRBD2; v_call: TRBV29-1; j_call: TRBJ2-1; cdr3_aa: CSVVKISGGAYNEQFF; cdr3_nt: TGCAGCGTCGTCAAAATTAGCGGGGGGGCCTACAATGAGCAGTTCTTC
clone_size: few; d_call: .; v_call: TRBV2; j_call: TRBJ1-5; cdr3_aa: CASSDRVGHQPQHF; cdr3_nt: TGTGCCAGCAGTGACAGGGTAGGGCATCAGCCCCAGCATTTT
clone_size: few; d_call: .; v_call: TRBV4-3; j_call: TRBJ1-1; cdr3_aa: CASSQDRVSTEAFF; cdr3_nt: TGCGCCAGCAGCCAAGACAGGGTGAGCACTGAAGCTTTCTTT
clone_size: few; d_call: .; v_call: TRBV29-1; j_call: TRBJ2-5; cdr3_aa: CSARWGSGQETQYF; cdr3_nt: TGCAGCGCCCGTTGGGGCTCAGGGCAAGAGACCCAGTACTTC
clone_size: few; d_call: .; v_call: TRBV6-5; j_call: TRBJ1-4; cdr3_aa: CASSYIRRRVGEKLFF; cdr3_nt: TGTGCCAGCAGTTACATCCGCAGGCGGGTCGGTGAAAAACTGTTTTTT
clone_size: .; d_call: .; v_call: TRBV4-2; j_call: TRBJ2-1; cdr3_aa: CASSQEPARGVEQFF; cdr3_nt: TGTGCCAGCAGCCAAGAACCAGCGCGGGGAGTTGAGCAGTTCTTC
clone_size: .; d_call: .; v_call: TRBV7-9; j_call: TRBJ2-4; cdr3_aa: CASSPHLREGGKNIQYF; cdr3_nt: TGTGCCAGCAGCCCACACCTTCGAGAGGGAGGCAAAAACATTCAGTACTTC
clone_size: .; d_call: TRBD1; v_call: TRBV2; j_call: TRBJ2-1; cdr3_aa: CASRDRERPYNEQFF; cdr3_nt: TGTGCCAGCAGGGACAGGGAGCGTCCCTACAATGAGCAGTTCTTC
clone_size: .; d_call: .; v_call: TRBV19; j_call: TRBJ1-1; cdr3_aa: CASSISNREEAFF; cdr3_nt: TGTGCCAGTAGTATCTCCAACAGGGAAGAAGCTTTCTTT
clone_size: .; d_call: TRBD1; v_call: TRBV6-5; j_call: TRBJ1-5; cdr3_aa: CASSRGQANQPQHF; cdr3_nt: TGTGCCAGCAGCCGGGGACAGGCCAATCAGCCCCAGCATTTT
clone_size: few; d_call: .; v_call: TRBV11-3; j_call: TRBJ1-4; cdr3_aa: CASKLPQPGRNEKLFF; cdr3_nt: TGTGCCAGCAAGTTGCCCCAGCCAGGTAGAAATGAAAAACTGTTTTTT
clone_size: .; d_call: TRBD1; v_call: TRBV7-2; j_call: TRBJ2-7; cdr3_aa: CASSLGISTGGGYEQYF; cdr3_nt: TGTGCCAGCAGCTTAGGTATTTCTACAGGGGGCGGTTACGAGCAGTACTTC
clone_size: .; d_call: TRBD2; v_call: TRBV18; j_call: TRBJ2-1; cdr3_aa: CASSPLAGTHGEQFF; cdr3_nt: TGTGCCAGCTCACCACTAGCGGGGACCCACGGTGAGCAGTTCTTC
clone_size: .; d_call: TRBD1; v_call: TRBV13; j_call: TRBJ1-2; cdr3_aa: CASSTGQGFNYGYTF; cdr3_nt: TGTGCCAGCAGCACTGGACAGGGTTTTAACTATGGCTACACCTTC
clone_size: .; d_call: .; v_call: TRBV28; j_call: TRBJ1-1; cdr3_aa: CASTPPDKNTEAFF; cdr3_nt: TGTGCCAGCACCCCCCCCGACAAGAACACTGAAGCTTTCTTT
clone_size: few; d_call: TRBD2; v_call: TRBV4-1; j_call: TRBJ2-3; cdr3_aa: CASSQDLTSGGTTDTQYF; cdr3_nt: TGCGCCAGCAGCCAAGATCTTACTAGCGGGGGAACCACAGATACGCAGTATTTT
clone_size: .; d_call: .; v_call: TRBV30; j_call: TRBJ1-1; cdr3_aa: CAWSWTAGAEAFF; cdr3_nt: TGTGCCTGGAGCTGGACCGCGGGGGCTGAAGCTTTCTTT